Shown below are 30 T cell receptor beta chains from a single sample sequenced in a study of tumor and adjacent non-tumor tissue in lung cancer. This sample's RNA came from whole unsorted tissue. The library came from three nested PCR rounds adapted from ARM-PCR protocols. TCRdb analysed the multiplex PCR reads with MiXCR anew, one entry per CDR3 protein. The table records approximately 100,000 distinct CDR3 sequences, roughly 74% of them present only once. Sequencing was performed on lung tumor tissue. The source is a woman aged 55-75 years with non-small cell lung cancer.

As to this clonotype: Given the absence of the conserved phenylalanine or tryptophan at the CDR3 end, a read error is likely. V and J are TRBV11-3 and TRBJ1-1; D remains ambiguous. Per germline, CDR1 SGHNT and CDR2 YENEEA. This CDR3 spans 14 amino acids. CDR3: CASLAQDVNPEAFL. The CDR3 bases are TGTGCCAGCCTGGCCCAGGACGTGAACCCTGAAGCTTTCCTT.

The CDR3 protein is CASRPPWPGGNSPLHF. As DNA, the CDR3 is TGTGCCAGTAGGCCTCCCTGGCCAGGTGGAAATTCACCCCTCCACTTT. This chain uses TRBV19 with TRBJ1-6, with D hard to call. CDR3 size: 16 residues. The V gene lost 6 bases and the J gene lost 7 bases, with 19 bases spanning the gap. CDR1 and CDR2 from the germline V gene are LNHDA and SQIVND (reference sequence).

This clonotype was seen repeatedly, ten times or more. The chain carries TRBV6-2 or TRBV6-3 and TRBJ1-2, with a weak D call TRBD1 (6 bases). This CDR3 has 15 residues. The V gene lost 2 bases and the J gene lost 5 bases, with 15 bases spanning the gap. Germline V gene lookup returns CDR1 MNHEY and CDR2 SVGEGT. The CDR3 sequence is CASSYPGQTIYGYTF. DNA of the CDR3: TGTGCCAGCAGTTACCCTGGACAGACGATTTATGGCTACACCTTC.

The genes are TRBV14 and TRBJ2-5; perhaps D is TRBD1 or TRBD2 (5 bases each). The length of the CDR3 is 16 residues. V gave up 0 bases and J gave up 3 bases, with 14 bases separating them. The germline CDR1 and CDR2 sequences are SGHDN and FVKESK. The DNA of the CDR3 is TGTGCCAGCAGCCAAGATTACGGGGACCGAAAAGAGACCCAGTACTTC. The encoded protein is CASSQDYGDRKETQYF.

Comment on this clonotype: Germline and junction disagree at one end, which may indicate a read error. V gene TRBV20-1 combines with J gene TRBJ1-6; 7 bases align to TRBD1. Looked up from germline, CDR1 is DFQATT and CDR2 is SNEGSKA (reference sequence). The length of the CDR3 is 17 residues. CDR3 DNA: TGCAGTGCTAGCCCTTTACTAATGGGACAGTCTAATTCACCTCTCCACTTT. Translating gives CSASPLLMGQSNSPLHF.

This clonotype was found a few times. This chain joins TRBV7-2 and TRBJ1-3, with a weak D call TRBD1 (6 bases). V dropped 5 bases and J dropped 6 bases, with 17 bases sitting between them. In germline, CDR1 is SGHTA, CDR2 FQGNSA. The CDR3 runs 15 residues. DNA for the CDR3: TGTGCCAGCAGCCCTAATCCAGGGGTGGAAAACACCATATATTTT. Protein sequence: CASSPNPGVENTIYF.

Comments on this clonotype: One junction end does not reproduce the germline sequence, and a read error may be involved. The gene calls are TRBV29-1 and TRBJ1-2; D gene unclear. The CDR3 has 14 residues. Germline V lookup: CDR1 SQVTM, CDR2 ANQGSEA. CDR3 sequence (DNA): TGCAGCATGAATCCGACATGGGGAAAGAATGGCAACACCTTC. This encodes CSMNPTWGKNGNTF.

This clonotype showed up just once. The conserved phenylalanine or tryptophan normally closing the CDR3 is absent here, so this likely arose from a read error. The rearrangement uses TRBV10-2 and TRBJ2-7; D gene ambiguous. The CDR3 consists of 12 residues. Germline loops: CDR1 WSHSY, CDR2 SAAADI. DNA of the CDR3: TGCGTCAGCAGTGCCGTCTCCTACCAGCAGTACCTC. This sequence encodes CVSSAVSYQQYL.

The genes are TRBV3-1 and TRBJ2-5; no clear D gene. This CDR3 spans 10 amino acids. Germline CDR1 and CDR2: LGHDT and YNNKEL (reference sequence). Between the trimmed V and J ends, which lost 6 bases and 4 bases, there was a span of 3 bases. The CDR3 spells CASSLETQYF. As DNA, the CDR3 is TGTGCCAGCAGTCTAGAGACCCAGTACTTC.

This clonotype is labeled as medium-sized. Here the CDR3 DNA reads TGTGCCAGCAGCTTAGTACGGAGCTCCTACAATGAGCAGTTCTTC. Its protein is CASSLVRSSYNEQFF. The chain is built from TRBV11-3 and TRBJ2-1, with D uncertain. The CDR3 sequence is 15 residues long. The V end was cut by 1 base, the J end by 0 bases, with 7 bases between. CDR1 and CDR2 from the germline V gene are SGHNT and YENEEA.

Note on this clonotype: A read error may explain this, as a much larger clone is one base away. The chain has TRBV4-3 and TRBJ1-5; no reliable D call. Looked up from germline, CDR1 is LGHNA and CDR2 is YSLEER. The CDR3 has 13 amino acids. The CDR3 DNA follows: TGCGCCAGCAGCCGAGAAGGCGGGCAGCCCCAGAATTTT. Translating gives CASSREGGQPQNF.

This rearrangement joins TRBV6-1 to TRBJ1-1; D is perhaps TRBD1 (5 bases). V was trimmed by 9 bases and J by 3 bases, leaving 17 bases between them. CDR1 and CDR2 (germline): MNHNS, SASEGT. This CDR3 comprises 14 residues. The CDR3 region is CARSQALGDTEAFF. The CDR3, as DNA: TGTGCCAGGAGTCAAGCCCTGGGGGACACTGAAGCTTTCTTT.

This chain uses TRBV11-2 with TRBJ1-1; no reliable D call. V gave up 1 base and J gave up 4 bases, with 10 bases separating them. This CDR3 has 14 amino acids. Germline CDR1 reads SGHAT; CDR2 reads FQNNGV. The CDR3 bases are TGTGCCAGCAGCTTAGTCGGCAAGAGCACTGAAGCTTTCTTT. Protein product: CASSLVGKSTEAFF. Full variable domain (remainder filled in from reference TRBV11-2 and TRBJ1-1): EAGVAQSPRYKIIEKRQSVAFWCNPISGHATLYWYQQILGQGPKLLIQFQNNGVVDDSQLPKDRFSAERLKGVDSTLKIQPAKLEDSAVYLCASSLVGKSTEAFFGQGTRLTVV.

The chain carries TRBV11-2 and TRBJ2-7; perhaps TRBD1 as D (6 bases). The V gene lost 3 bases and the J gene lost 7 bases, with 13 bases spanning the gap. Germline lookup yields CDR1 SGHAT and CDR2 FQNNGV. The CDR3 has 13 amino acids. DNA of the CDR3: TGTGCCAGCAGCTTTACTTACAGGGAGGAGCAGTACTTC. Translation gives CASSFTYREEQYF.

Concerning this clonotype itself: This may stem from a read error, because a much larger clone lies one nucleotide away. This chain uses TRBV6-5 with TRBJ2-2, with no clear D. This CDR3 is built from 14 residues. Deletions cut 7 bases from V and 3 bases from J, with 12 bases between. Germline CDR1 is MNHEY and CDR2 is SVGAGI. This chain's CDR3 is CASKFHKDTGELFF. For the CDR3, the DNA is TGTGCCAGCAAATTCCACAAGGACACCGGGGAGCTGTTTTTT.

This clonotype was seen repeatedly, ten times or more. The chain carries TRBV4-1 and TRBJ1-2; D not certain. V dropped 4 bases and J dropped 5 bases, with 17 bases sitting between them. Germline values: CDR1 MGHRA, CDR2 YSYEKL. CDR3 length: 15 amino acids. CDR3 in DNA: TGCGCCAGCAGCCCCTCTACCGCAAGTCGATATGGCTACACCTTC. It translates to CASSPSTASRYGYTF.

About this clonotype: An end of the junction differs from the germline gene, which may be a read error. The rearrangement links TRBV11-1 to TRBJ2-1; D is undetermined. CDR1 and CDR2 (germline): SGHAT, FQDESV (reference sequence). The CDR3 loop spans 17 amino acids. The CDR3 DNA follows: TGTGCCAGCAGTCGTGATTTCGCAGCGAGCTCCTACAATGAGCACTTCTTC. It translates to CASSRDFAASSYNEHFF.

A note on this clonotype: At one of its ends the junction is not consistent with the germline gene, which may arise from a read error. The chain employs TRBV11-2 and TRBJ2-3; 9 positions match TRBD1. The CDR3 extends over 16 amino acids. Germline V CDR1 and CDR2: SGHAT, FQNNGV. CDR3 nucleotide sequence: TGTGCCAGCTGCTTGGGACAGGGACAGTTCACAGATACGCAGTATTTT. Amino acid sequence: CASCLGQGQFTDTQYF.

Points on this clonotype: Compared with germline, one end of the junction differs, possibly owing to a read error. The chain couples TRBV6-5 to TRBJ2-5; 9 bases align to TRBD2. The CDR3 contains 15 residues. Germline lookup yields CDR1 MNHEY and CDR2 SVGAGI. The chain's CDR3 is CANSNSGRGGETQYF. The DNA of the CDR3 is TGTGCCAACAGTAACTCAGGGCGGGGGGGAGAGACCCAGTATTTC.

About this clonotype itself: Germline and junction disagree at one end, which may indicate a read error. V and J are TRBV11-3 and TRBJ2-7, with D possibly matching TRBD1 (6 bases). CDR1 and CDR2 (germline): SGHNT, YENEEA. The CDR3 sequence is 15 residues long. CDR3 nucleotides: TGTGCCAGTAGCTTATGGGCAGGGGTCTCCTACGAGCAATACTTC. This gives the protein CASSLWAGVSYEQYF.

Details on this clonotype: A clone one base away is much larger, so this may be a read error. This CDR3 reads CASSWGRGRVGYTF. CDR3 in DNA: TGTGCCAGCAGTTGGGGCAGGGGACGAGTTGGCTACACCTTC. This rearrangement joins TRBV12-3 or TRBV12-4 to TRBJ1-2; possibly TRBD1 for D (6 bases). The V and J ends lost 4 bases and 7 bases respectively, with 16 bases between them. This CDR3 is 14 amino acids long.

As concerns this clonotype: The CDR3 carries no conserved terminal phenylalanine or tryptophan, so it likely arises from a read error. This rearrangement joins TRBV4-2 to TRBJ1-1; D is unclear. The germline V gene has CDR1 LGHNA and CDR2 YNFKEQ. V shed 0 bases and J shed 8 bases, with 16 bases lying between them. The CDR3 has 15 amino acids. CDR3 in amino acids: CASSQEAVVGTEAFI. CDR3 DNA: TGTGCCAGCAGCCAAGAGGCGGTTGTTGGCACCGAAGCTTTCATT.

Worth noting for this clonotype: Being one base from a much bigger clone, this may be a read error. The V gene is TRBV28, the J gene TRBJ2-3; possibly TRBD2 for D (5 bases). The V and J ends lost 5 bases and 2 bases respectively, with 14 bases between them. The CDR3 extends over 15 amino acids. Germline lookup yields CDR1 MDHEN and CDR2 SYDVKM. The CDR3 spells CASSPSGSDTDTQYF. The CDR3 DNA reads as TGTGCCAGCAGTCCCTCGGGTAGCGACACAGATACGCAGTATTTT.

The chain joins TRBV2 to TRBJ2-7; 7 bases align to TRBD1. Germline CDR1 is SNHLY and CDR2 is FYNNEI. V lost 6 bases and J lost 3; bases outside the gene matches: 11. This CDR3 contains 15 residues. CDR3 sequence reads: CASRSPGTVGYEQYF. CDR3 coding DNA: TGTGCCAGCAGGTCACCTGGGACAGTCGGCTACGAGCAGTACTTC.

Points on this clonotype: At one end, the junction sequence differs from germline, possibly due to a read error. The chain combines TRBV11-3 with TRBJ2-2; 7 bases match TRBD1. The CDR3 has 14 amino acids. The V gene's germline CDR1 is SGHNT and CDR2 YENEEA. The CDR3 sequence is CASSLYGNTGVLFF. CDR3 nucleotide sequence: TGTGCCAGCAGCTTATATGGCAACACAGGGGTGCTGTTTTTT.

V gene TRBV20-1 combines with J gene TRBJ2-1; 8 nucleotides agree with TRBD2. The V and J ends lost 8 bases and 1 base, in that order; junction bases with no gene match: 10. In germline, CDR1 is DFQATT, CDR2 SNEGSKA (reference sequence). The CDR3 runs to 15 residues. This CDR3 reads CSTRIAGSSYNEQFF. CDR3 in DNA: TGCAGTACCAGGATAGCGGGGAGTTCCTACAATGAGCAGTTCTTC.

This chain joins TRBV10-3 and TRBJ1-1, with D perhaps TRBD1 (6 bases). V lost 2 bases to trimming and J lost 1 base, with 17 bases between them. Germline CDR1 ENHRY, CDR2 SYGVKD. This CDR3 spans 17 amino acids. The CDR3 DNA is TGTGCCATCAGTGAGACTAAGGGTGAGGGACAGAACACTGAAGCTTTCTTT. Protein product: CAISETKGEGQNTEAFF.

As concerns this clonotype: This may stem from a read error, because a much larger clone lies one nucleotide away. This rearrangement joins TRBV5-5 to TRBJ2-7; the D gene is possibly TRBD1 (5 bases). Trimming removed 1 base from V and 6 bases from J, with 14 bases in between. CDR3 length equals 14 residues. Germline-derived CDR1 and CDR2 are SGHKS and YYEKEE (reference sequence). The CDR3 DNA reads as TGTGCCAGCAGCTTGTTTTGGCAGGGCGGCGAGCAGTACTTC. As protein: CASSLFWQGGEQYF.

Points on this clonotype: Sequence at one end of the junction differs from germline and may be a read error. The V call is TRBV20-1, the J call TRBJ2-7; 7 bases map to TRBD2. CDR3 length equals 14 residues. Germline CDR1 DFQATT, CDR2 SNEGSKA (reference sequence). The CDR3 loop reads CSAILARGLGVQYF. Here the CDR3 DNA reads TGCAGTGCTATACTAGCGAGGGGCCTGGGTGTGCAGTATTTC.

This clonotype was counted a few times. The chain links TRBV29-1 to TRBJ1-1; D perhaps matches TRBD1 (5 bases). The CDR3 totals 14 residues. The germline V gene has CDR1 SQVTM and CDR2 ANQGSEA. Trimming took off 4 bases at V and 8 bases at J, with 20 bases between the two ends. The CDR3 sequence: CSVGEGRSCTEAFF. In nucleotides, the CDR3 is TGCAGCGTTGGTGAGGGGAGGTCGTGCACAGAAGCTTTCTTT.